The table lists the clone carrying this T cell receptor beta chain with a few counts. Its antigen is unidentified. Germline CDR1 and CDR2: SGHVS and FNYEAQ. CDR3 length: 15 residues. Trimming cost V 2 bases and J 6 bases; bases outside gene matches: 8. This sample was taken from a study of cytomegalovirus exposure and HLA in healthy donors. General study findings and limits: An Asian-associated ancestry cluster reportedly showed fewer N-insertions than the approximately 620-donor mean in a later analysis.

Primers included in the PCR were 60 Vbeta and 13 Jbeta primers. The method was immunoSEQ multiplex PCR; TCRdb's version includes in-frame clones alone and lacks a portion of them. Of approximately 86,000 clones in the sample, approximately 81% were seen once. The source material was PBMCs. This chain connects TRBV7-6 to TRBJ2-7; TRBD2 matches 9 bases. The sequence was collected from a man between 40 and 49 years old in good health and CMV-seropositive. Here the CDR3 reads CASSLLVAGASEQYF. The CDR3 bases are TGTGCCAGCAGCTTATTAGTAGCGGGAGCATCCGAGCAGTACTTC.